The rows below give T cell receptor beta chains drawn from one sample of a study of sequential checkpoint blockade in melanoma. Clones were sequenced by immunoSEQ multiplex PCR, and TCRdb holds only the in-frame ones, with some missing. The repertoire holds tens of thousands of clones, approximately 84% seen once, with 4.5% to 7% in the top ten. Sequences were derived from CD8+ T cells sorted from blood (inferred from file names), sampled from a patient given nivolumab and ipilimumab in sequence. The source is a human donor with melanoma. The CDR3 runs from the conserved cysteine through the conserved F or W. A D gene is named only where the DNA matches it firmly. Where a row states a size, it is once, few, many or the class of an expanded clone; other rows omit it.

V gene	clone size	J gene	D gene	CDR3 DNA	CDR3 protein
TRBV2	NA	TRBJ1-1	NA	TGTGCCAGCAGGCAGGCGAACACTGAAGCTTTCTTT	CASRQANTEAFF
TRBV7-9	NA	TRBJ2-1	NA	TGTGCCAGCAGCCACCGATCGGACATCCTTAGCTCCTACAATGAGCAGTTCTTC	CASSHRSDILSSYNEQFF
TRBV6-5	NA	TRBJ1-6	TRBD1	TGTGCCAGCAGTTATCCGGGACAGGCTGAACCCCTCCACTTT	CASSYPGQAEPLHF
TRBV6-5	NA	TRBJ1-2	NA	TGTGCCAGCAGTTACGGCCCCAACTATGGCTACACCTTC	CASSYGPNYGYTF
TRBV9	NA	TRBJ2-7	TRBD2	TGTGCCAGCAGCGACTACGGGGGGTCCGAGCAGTACTTC	CASSDYGGSEQYF
TRBV27	once	TRBJ1-6	NA	TGTGCCAGCAGTTTATCCCAGGGCTCACCCCTCCACTTT	CASSLSQGSPLHF
TRBV29-1	NA	TRBJ1-2	NA	TGCAGCGTTGCACAGTCCTATGGCTACACCTTC	CSVAQSYGYTF
TRBV19	NA	TRBJ2-7	TRBD1	TGTGCCAGTAGTATCGGACAGGGGCAGTCCTACGAGCAGTACTTC	CASSIGQGQSYEQYF
TRBV6-5	NA	TRBJ1-1	NA	TGTGCCAGCAAGACAGGCCAAATGGGTACTGAAGCTTTCTTT	CASKTGQMGTEAFF
TRBV5-1	NA	TRBJ2-3	TRBD2	TGCGCCAGCAGTGTCGCTAGCGGGGGATCTTTCACAGATACGCAGTATTTT	CASSVASGGSFTDTQYF
TRBV6-1	NA	TRBJ1-4	NA	TGTGCCAGCAGTGAAGCCCCAGGGACTAATGAAAAACTGTTTTTT	CASSEAPGTNEKLFF
TRBV7-9	once	TRBJ2-3	TRBD2	TGTGCCAGCAGCGCGGGACTAGCAAAAGCAGATACGCAGTATTTT	CASSAGLAKADTQYF
TRBV19	NA	TRBJ2-1	TRBD2	TGTGCCAGTAGTTTCTCGACTAGCGGGGTTAGCTCCTACAATGAGCAGTTCTTC	CASSFSTSGVSSYNEQFF
TRBV7-9	NA	TRBJ2-7	NA	TGTGCCAGCAGCTTAGGGACTCGACCCTACGAGCAGTACTTC	CASSLGTRPYEQYF
TRBV19	medium-sized	TRBJ2-1	TRBD2	TGTGCCACACAGGCGGAGCCGGGACTAGCGGGAAATCCCGGTGGCTACAATGAGCAGTTCTTC	CATQAEPGLAGNPGGYNEQFF
TRBV6-1	NA	TRBJ2-7	TRBD2	TGTGCCAGCAGGGCGACTAGCTTCTCCTACGAGCAGTACTTC	CASRATSFSYEQYF
TRBV4-1	NA	TRBJ1-1	NA	TGCGCCAGCAGCCAACCCTACGGTCCTGAAGCTTTCTTT	CASSQPYGPEAFF
TRBV10-1	NA	TRBJ2-2	NA	TGCGCCAGCAGTGAAGGGGGAGCCGGGGAGCTGTTTTTT	CASSEGGAGELFF
TRBV6-1	few	TRBJ1-1	TRBD1	TGTGCCAGCAGTGCTCCACCGGGACAGACCTTAGCGTATGTAGCTTTCTTT	CASSAPPGQTLAYVAFF
TRBV2	NA	TRBJ2-1	TRBD1	TGTGCCAGCAGTGAGCCGGGACAGGTAGACAATGAGCAGTTCTTC	CASSEPGQVDNEQFF
TRBV5-6	once	TRBJ1-1	NA	TGTGCCAGCAGCTTTGGCATCGGACAGCTGAACACTGAAGCTTTCTTT	CASSFGIGQLNTEAFF
TRBV4-1	once	TRBJ2-5	NA	TGCGCCAGCAGCCAAGGGCATGGTGAATGGGAGCAGTACTTC	CASSQGHGEWEQYF